The entry below gives a single T cell receptor beta chain sequence along with its context. The antigen remains unidentified. This entry belongs to a study of blood T cells in healthy people across ages. General observations from the study: Considered underestimates were the diversity estimates obtained from one million T cells.

The CDR3 consists of 17 residues. V lost 5 bases, J lost 0 bases, and 11 bases stayed unmatched. CDR1 and CDR2 from the germline V gene are MNHNS and SASEGT. With a J-beta primer mix and a sample-barcoded 5' primer, a second PCR ran about 7 to 12 cycles. One entry per CDR3 protein, called by TCRdb with MiXCR from the 5' RACE reads. Of 730,000 or so distinct CDR3 sequences detected, about 40% appear once; the ten largest clones hold roughly 20%. This chain uses TRBV6-1 with TRBJ2-3, with TRBD2 identical over 7 bases. The sequenced sample consisted of blood. This sequence originates from a woman in her sixties in good health. The chain's CDR3 is CASSTRLAAGSTDTQYF. CDR3 nucleotides: TGTGCCAGCAGTACCAGGCTAGCGGCAGGAAGCACAGATACGCAGTATTTT.